Shown below are 6 T cell receptor beta chains from a single sample sequenced in a study of T cells in Graves' hyperthyroidism and ophthalmopathy. Amplified TCR beta CDR3 regions derived from RNA transcripts. Carried out on the TCR CDR3, a first-round RT-PCR used the HTBI primer set. One entry per CDR3 protein, called by TCRdb with MiXCR from the multiplex PCR reads. The sample contains 300,000 or so distinct CDR3 sequences, approximately 16% of which appear only once. Sequenced: blood. These receptors all stem from a young man with Graves' hyperthyroidism.

At least ten counts were recorded for this clonotype. The chain uses TRBV5-1 and TRBJ2-5; TRBD1 matches at 10 bases. This CDR3 is 14 amino acids long. V gave up 2 bases and J gave up 3 bases; unmatched junction bases: 1. CDR1 and CDR2 (germline): SGHRS, YFSETQ. The chain's CDR3 is CASSFGTGEETQYF. In DNA, the CDR3 is TGCGCCAGCAGCTTTGGGACAGGGGAAGAGACCCAGTACTTC.

This clonotype turned up a few times. One junction end disagrees with the germline gene, perhaps due to a read error. The chain links TRBV7-7 to TRBJ1-2; no reliable D call. The CDR3 has 13 amino acids. Germline V gives CDR1 SSHAT, CDR2 FNYEAQ (reference sequence). The CDR3, as DNA: TGTGCTAGCAGCCCAGGACCGGGTTGGGGCTACACCTTC. Translating it yields CASSPGPGWGYTF.

This clonotype has more than one count but fewer than ten. The rearrangement joins TRBV6-1 to TRBJ2-3, with D perhaps matching TRBD1 (6 bases). CDR3 length equals 16 residues. V gave up 2 bases and J gave up 4 bases, with 16 bases separating them. Germline V gene lookup returns CDR1 MNHNS and CDR2 SASEGT. The CDR3 loop is CASSELAGALADTQYF. CDR3 nucleotide sequence: TGTGCCAGCAGTGAACTCGCAGGGGCCCTGGCAGATACGCAGTATTTT.

The chain carries TRBV19 and TRBJ1-5, with 9 bases that match TRBD1. Germline V gene lookup returns CDR1 LNHDA and CDR2 SQIVND (reference sequence). Trimming removed 6 bases from V and 6 bases from J; junction bases left unmatched: 9. This CDR3 comprises 15 residues. The CDR3 DNA follows: TGTGCCAGTAGCCTAACAGGGGGCGCAGGTCAGCCCCAGCATTTT. This sequence encodes CASSLTGGAGQPQHF.

This clonotype was seen a handful of times. The chain has TRBV24-1 and TRBJ2-3; D gene uncertain. Trimming shortened V by 4 bases and J by 2 bases, and 15 bases separated the two germline ends. Germline V gives CDR1 KGHDR, CDR2 SFDVKD. The CDR3 length is 16 residues. Here the CDR3 reads CATSDLTTSDTDTQYF. The CDR3 DNA reads TGTGCCACCAGTGACCTAACGACCTCCGACACAGATACGCAGTATTTT.

The chain is built from TRBV2 and TRBJ1-5, with D possibly matching TRBD1 (5 bases). V lost 3 bases, J lost 4 bases, and 10 bases lay in between. CDR3 length equals 14 residues. Germline assignment: CDR1 SNHLY and CDR2 FYNNEI. For the CDR3, the DNA is TGTGCCAGCAGTGAGTTGGACACAAATCAGCCCCAGCATTTT. The encoded protein is CASSELDTNQPQHF.